Below, 5 T cell receptor beta chains from the same sample are listed, as sequenced in a study of blood T cell repertoires in COVID-19. Repertoires were generated with immunoSEQ multiplex PCR, while TCRdb's copy carries only in-frame clones and drops some. Among 180,000 or so clones, 89% were seen once, and the ten largest hold roughly 6.7%. The sample taken for sequencing was peripheral blood. The source of these receptors is a man aged 35 to 55 with acute or convalescent COVID-19.

The CDR3 DNA reads as TGTGCCAGCACCTCGCCGGCGGACAGCCCCTATGGCTACACCTTC. Protein: CASTSPADSPYGYTF. The chain employs TRBV7-9 and TRBJ1-2, with TRBD1 as a possible D gene (6 bases). V gave up 7 bases and J gave up 4 bases, with 19 bases separating them. From germline, CDR1 is SEHNR and CDR2 FQNEAQ (reference sequence). The CDR3 sequence is 15 residues long.

The chain links TRBV2 to TRBJ2-1; TRBD1 agrees at 8 bases. Germline-derived CDR1 and CDR2 are SNHLY and FYNNEI. The CDR3 spans 15 residues. The ends lost 5 bases at V and 3 bases at J; junction bases unmatched: 6. The CDR3 DNA is TGTGCCAGCAGTCCTCGGGACAGGAACTACAATGAGCAGTTCTTC. As protein: CASSPRDRNYNEQFF.

The V call is TRBV9, the J call TRBJ2-3; 14 bases are a match to TRBD2. This CDR3 has 15 residues. Germline CDR1 is SGDLS and CDR2 is YYNGEE. J gave up 8 bases and V 3 bases, and 5 bases lay outside the gene matches. CDR3 DNA: TGTGCCAGCAGCGACGGGACTAGCGGGGGATCTACGCAGTATTTT. Protein sequence: CASSDGTSGGSTQYF.

The table lists this clone with a count of one. The chain uses TRBV19 and TRBJ1-3, with 7 bases lining up with TRBD1. The V and J ends lost 4 bases and 0 bases, in that order; junction bases with no gene match: 15. The germline V gene encodes CDR1 LNHDA and CDR2 SQIVND (reference sequence). This CDR3 comprises 19 residues. This CDR3 is CASSKRPGQLFFSGNTIYF. The CDR3 region has the DNA TGTGCCAGTAGTAAGAGACCGGGACAGCTATTTTTCTCTGGAAACACCATATATTTT.

J is TRBJ1-5 and V is TRBV4-1; D gene uncertain. CDR1 MGHRA and CDR2 YSYEKL come from the germline V gene. Trimming took 1 base from V and 7 from J, leaving 23 bases between them. There are 18 residues in the CDR3. The CDR3 sequence: CASSQGGIVATSRQPQHF. The CDR3 region has the DNA TGCGCCAGCAGCCAAGGAGGTATTGTAGCGACATCGAGGCAGCCCCAGCATTTT.